These T cell receptor beta chains were read from a single sample in a study of T cells in Graves' hyperthyroidism and ophthalmopathy. TCRdb passed the multiplex PCR reads through MiXCR, listing each CDR3 protein once. Of some 700,000 distinct CDR3 sequences detected, 15% to 20% appear once; the ten largest clones hold 15% to 17%. The material sequenced was blood. These receptors were obtained from a man between 50 and 59 years old with Graves' hyperthyroidism. The CDR3 runs from the conserved cysteine through the conserved F or W. Fields, in order: D gene, clone size, V gene, J gene, CDR3 DNA, CDR3 protein. A D gene is named only where the DNA matches it firmly. The size of a clone is reported for some rows only, either as once, few or many, or as a class for expanded clones.

>TRBD1|.|TRBV28|TRBJ2-7
TGTGCCAGCCCACCCTCTCACTCACAGGGGTCCTACGAGCAGTACTTC
CASPPSHSQGSYEQYF
>.|once|TRBV25-1|TRBJ2-1
TGTGCCAGCAGTCGGCAGAGGGGCAATGAGCAGTTCTTC
CASSRQRGNEQFF
>TRBD1|.|TRBV10-2|TRBJ2-2
TGCGCCAGCAGAGACAGGGGGCGGAACACCGGGGAGCTGTTTTTT
CASRDRGRNTGELFF
>.|many|TRBV14|TRBJ1-3
TGTGCCAGCAGCCAAGTCGGAAACACCATATATTTT
CASSQVGNTIYF
>.|.|TRBV5-1|TRBJ2-1
TGCGCCAGCAGCTGGGGGAGGTCCTACAATGAGCAGTTCTTC
CASSWGRSYNEQFF
>.|.|TRBV20-1|TRBJ1-1
TGCAGTGCTAGAGGCAGCCCTGGATGGGGCACTGAAGCTTTCTTT
CSARGSPGWGTEAFF
>.|.|TRBV19|TRBJ2-3
TGTGCCAGTAGTATACCCCGGGGACCCTCCAGGGATACGCAGTATTTT
CASSIPRGPSRDTQYF
>.|many|TRBV2|TRBJ1-1
TGTGCCAGCAGACAGTCCGGGGCGCGGGGCTCGGGCACTGAAGCTTTCTTT
CASRQSGARGSGTEAFF
>.|many|TRBV5-6|TRBJ1-1
TGTGCCAGCAGCTCGGGGATCCAGAACACTGAAGCTTTCTTT
CASSSGIQNTEAFF
>TRBD2|many|TRBV27|TRBJ2-3
TGTGCCAGCAGCCTAAGGACTAGCGGCCCCGGAGGCACAGATACGCAGTATTTT
CASSLRTSGPGGTDTQYF
>TRBD2|many|TRBV10-3|TRBJ2-5
TGTGCCACCGGACTAGCGGGACTAGAGACCCAGTACTTC
CATGLAGLETQYF
>TRBD1|few|TRBV10-3|TRBJ1-1
TGTGCCGCCAGGGACAGGGCTGTTGCTGAAGCTTTCTTT
CAARDRAVAEAFF
>.|many|TRBV10-3|TRBJ1-5
TGTGCCATCAGGCCACAGGGCAATCAGCCCCAGCATTTT
CAIRPQGNQPQHF
>TRBD2|few|TRBV10-3|TRBJ2-4
TGTGCCATCAGTGATGAGGCGGGAGTTGGCAAAAACATTCAGTACTTC
CAISDEAGVGKNIQYF
>.|many|TRBV10-1|TRBJ1-2
TGCGCCAGCTTGGTTGACCAACGGAGAGGACGGGGGAGGGGACATGGCTACACCTTC
CASLVDQRRGRGRGHGYTF
>TRBD2|few|TRBV20-1|TRBJ2-1
TGCAGTGCCCTACAGAGGACTAGCGGGTCATACAATGAGCAGTTCTTC
CSALQRTSGSYNEQFF
>.|many|TRBV2|TRBJ1-5
TGTGCCAGCAGTACGGGCAGCCACAATCAGCCCCAGCATTTT
CASSTGSHNQPQHF
>.|many|TRBV28|TRBJ2-3
TGTGCCAGCAGTCTGGGAGGAGCAGGGGGACCCCCTAGCACAGATACGCAGTATTTT
CASSLGGAGGPPSTDTQYF
>TRBD1|.|TRBV27|TRBJ1-5
TGTGCCAGCAGCCAAGGACAGGTCGGCAATCAGCCCCAGCATTTT
CASSQGQVGNQPQHF
>.|.|TRBV28|TRBJ1-5
TGTGCCAGCAGTTCCAGGGTGGGCAATCAGCCCCAGCATTTT
CASSSRVGNQPQHF
>TRBD1|.|TRBV7-2|TRBJ1-4
TGTGCCAGCAACCACAGGGGACGCAATGAAAAACTGTTTTTT
CASNHRGRNEKLFF
>.|.|TRBV5-1|TRBJ2-7
TGCGCCAGCAGCTTGGCCCCGGAGCCGAACTACGAGCAGTACTTC
CASSLAPEPNYEQYF
>TRBD2|.|TRBV10-1|TRBJ2-2
TGCGCCAGCAGTGACTCGGGACTAAAACCCAGCGGGGAGCTGTTTTTT
CASSDSGLKPSGELFF
>.|few|TRBV7-8|TRBJ2-7
TGTGCCAGCAGCCCCGTCGGGGAAGGCTACGAGCAGTACTTC
CASSPVGEGYEQYF
>TRBD1|many|TRBV9|TRBJ1-1
TGTGCCAGCGGCAGGGGGGCACGCTACACTTCGAACACTGAAGCTTTCTTT
CASGRGARYTSNTEAFF
>.|many|TRBV7-8|TRBJ1-2
TGTGCCAGCAGCTTAGCCGGGACCGTTTCAGGCTACACCTTC
CASSLAGTVSGYTF